Here is one T cell receptor (beta chain) with its context. What it binds is unknown. Sequenced by immunoSEQ multiplex PCR; TCRdb stores in-frame clones only, minus some. The data show 150,000 or so clones, with roughly 87% seen just once and around 9% held by the top ten. The donors were part of the validation cohort, which consisted of over a hundred subjects and was separate from the first cohort of about 720 subjects. The data are from a study of cytomegalovirus exposure and HLA in healthy donors. The study's findings and limits: The study labeled 150 to 200 TCR beta chains cytomegalovirus-associated. First-cohort TCR clusters were later found to tend to co-occur in the approximately 110 validation repertoires.

V was clipped by 4 bases and J by 2 bases, with 12 bases between them. Germline assignment: CDR1 SGHVS and CDR2 FQNEAQ. This CDR3 has 15 amino acids. The rearrangement uses TRBV7-8 and TRBJ1-5; D ambiguous. Sequenced sample: PBMCs. This receptor was identified in a young woman in good health and CMV-seropositive. The CDR3 region has the DNA TGTGCCAGCAGCTCCGCTAGACGGGGCAATCAGCCCCAGCATTTT. This gives the protein CASSSARRGNQPQHF.